This T cell receptor beta chain came from a study of control samples from healthy donors and cancer patients. The repertoire was sequenced with immunoSEQ multiplex PCR; TCRdb's copy has only in-frame clones and lacks some. Of over 120,000 clones in the sample, about nine tenths are singletons; the top ten hold 3.2%. This CDR3 is built from 16 residues. Trimming at V came to 6 bases and at J to 0 bases, leaving 10 bases not matched to a gene. Germline CDR1 MDHEN, CDR2 SYDVKM. Sequencing was performed on blood. The chain joins TRBV28 to TRBJ1-1; TRBD1 aligns across 7 bases. The clonotype was recovered from a man younger than 45 in good health. This CDR3 is CASSPQGESMNTEAFF. CDR3 nucleotide sequence: TGTGCCAGCAGCCCTCAGGGGGAGAGCATGAACACTGAAGCTTTCTTT.